The 9 T cell receptor beta chains presented below share a single source sample, sequenced in a study of T cell responses to AZD1222 COVID-19 vaccine. The method was immunoSEQ multiplex PCR; TCRdb's version includes in-frame clones alone and lacks a portion of them. Seen here are about 140,000 clones, more than 80% observed once, and the top ten hold 0.85% to 0.95%. The sequencing here drew on peripheral blood, taken on day 0 of MenACWY control vaccination. All receptors derive from an adult in good health.

The rearrangement links TRBV6-1 to TRBJ2-5; D is perhaps TRBD2 (5 bases). V was trimmed by 4 bases and J by 6 bases, leaving 24 bases between them. Per the germline V gene, CDR1 is MNHNS and CDR2 is SASEGT. CDR3 length equals 17 residues. CDR3 residues: CASSAVFGERARKTQYF. CDR3 in DNA: TGTGCCAGCAGTGCGGTATTCGGGGAGCGCGCCCGTAAGACCCAGTACTTC.

The chain joins TRBV2 to TRBJ1-4; D is unresolved. Trimming removed 4 bases from V and 8 bases from J, with 11 bases in between. The CDR3 is made up of 13 amino acids. The germline V gene has CDR1 SNHLY and CDR2 FYNNEI. In DNA form, the CDR3 reads TGTGCCAGCAGTGTTAAGGGTTGGGAAAAACTGTTTTTT. Protein product: CASSVKGWEKLFF. Complete variable domain (other parts from reference TRBV2 and TRBJ1-4): EPEVTQTPSHQVTQMGQEVILRCVPISNHLYFYWYRQILGQKVEFLVSFYNNEISEKSEIFDDQFSVERPDGSNFTLKIRSTKLEDSAMYFCASSVKGWEKLFFGSGTQLSVL.

The chain joins TRBV2 to TRBJ1-2, with 7 bases lining up with TRBD1. V dropped 5 bases and J dropped 2; count of bases not matched to a gene: 8. The CDR3 loop spans 15 amino acids. The germline V gene has CDR1 SNHLY and CDR2 FYNNEI. The CDR3 protein is CASSPSRTGNYGYTF. The CDR3 DNA sequence: TGTGCCAGCAGTCCGAGCCGGACAGGAAACTATGGCTACACCTTC.

Here the CDR3 reads CASSLGPGSYNEQFF. The CDR3 DNA is TGTGCCAGCAGCTTAGGGCCAGGGAGCTACAATGAGCAGTTCTTC. The chain combines TRBV7-6 with TRBJ2-1, with D perhaps being TRBD1 or TRBD2 (5 bases each). The CDR3 is 15 amino acids. The ends were cut back, 1 base at V and 3 bases at J, with 10 bases in the middle. Germline V gives CDR1 SGHVS, CDR2 FNYEAQ.

The chain links TRBV2 to TRBJ2-3; perhaps TRBD1 as D (6 bases). The germline V and J ends were trimmed by 4 bases and 2 bases, with 10 bases remaining between them. The CDR3 extends over 14 amino acids. Germline values: CDR1 SNHLY, CDR2 FYNNEI. CDR3 coding DNA: TGTGCCAGCAGTGCACAGGGATACACAGATACGCAGTATTTT. Its protein product is CASSAQGYTDTQYF.

J is TRBJ1-2 and V is TRBV2, with TRBD1 identical over 8 bases. Per the germline V gene, CDR1 is SNHLY and CDR2 is FYNNEI. Losses at the gene ends were 4 bases for V and 6 bases for J; bases not matched to a gene: 7. This CDR3 has 14 residues. CDR3 bases: TGTGCCAGCAGTGTCCGACAGGGGAGAGATGGCTACACCTTC. Its protein product is CASSVRQGRDGYTF.

The rearrangement links TRBV18 to TRBJ1-2; possible D gene TRBD1, 5 bases. Trimming shortened V by 1 base and J by 6 bases, and 12 bases separated the two germline ends. CDR3 length equals 14 residues. The germline V gene encodes CDR1 KGHSH and CDR2 LQKENI. CDR3: CASSPRKGEDGYTF. CDR3 bases: TGTGCCAGCTCACCACGTAAAGGGGAAGATGGCTACACCTTC.

This chain's CDR3 is CASSSSRGSDTQYF. CDR3 sequence (DNA): TGTGCCAGCAGCTCCTCACGGGGTAGCGATACGCAGTATTTT. The V and J genes are TRBV7-3 and TRBJ2-3; D may be TRBD2 (5 bases). CDR1 and CDR2 (germline): SGHTA, FQGTGA. CDR3 size: 14 residues. Trimming cost V 4 bases and J 6 bases, with 14 bases left between them.

This chain joins TRBV7-2 and TRBJ2-3, with a possible D match to TRBD2 (5 bases). The CDR3 consists of 16 residues. CDR1 is SGHTA, CDR2 FQGNSA, per germline. V shed 0 bases and J shed 5 bases, with 15 bases lying between them. CDR3 residues: CASSLALSAGVDTQYF. DNA for the CDR3: TGTGCCAGCAGCTTAGCGCTTAGCGCCGGTGTAGATACGCAGTATTTT.